Listed here is a single TCR beta chain. The entry originates in a study of cytomegalovirus exposure and HLA in healthy donors. The donors were in the approximately 130-subject validation cohort, distinct from the roughly 700-subject first cohort. The V and J ends lost 8 bases and 1 base, in that order; junction bases with no gene match: 6. This CDR3 is built from 14 residues. From germline, CDR1 is PRHDT and CDR2 FYEKMQ (reference sequence). TCRdb keeps only in-frame clones here, not all; method: immunoSEQ multiplex PCR. This table holds 150,000 to 200,000 clones, around four fifths found once. The chain couples TRBV13 to TRBJ2-3, with 7 nucleotides matching TRBD2. This TCR derives from a man aged 30 to 39 in good health and CMV-seropositive. Material: PBMCs. The CDR3 DNA follows: TGTGCCAGCTACGGGAGCGGGGGCACAGATACGCAGTATTTT. Its protein product is CASYGSGGTDTQYF.